What follows are 8 T cell receptor beta chains derived from one specimen sequenced in a study of cytomegalovirus exposure and HLA in healthy donors. The PCR was carried out with 60 Vbeta primers and 13 Jbeta primers. Here immunoSEQ multiplex PCR was the method, and the copy in TCRdb shows in-frame clones only, minus some. The table includes tens of thousands of clones, around 90% detected once. Sequenced sample: PBMCs. These receptors all stem from a man in his late teens or twenties in good health and CMV-seronegative.

The rearrangement joins TRBV5-6 to TRBJ1-3, with 7 bases fitting TRBD1. The CDR3 covers 15 residues. Germline V CDR1 and CDR2: SGHDT, YYEEEE. The ends lost 4 bases at V and 4 bases at J; junction bases unmatched: 8. CDR3 sequence: CASSQTGTVGNTIYF. The DNA for the CDR3 is TGTGCCAGCAGCCAAACCGGGACAGTAGGAAACACCATATATTTT.

The gene calls are TRBV19 and TRBJ2-1; D remains ambiguous. V was trimmed by 6 bases and J by 0 bases, leaving 15 bases between them. Germline V gene sequence: CDR1 LNHDA, CDR2 SQIVND (reference sequence). CDR3 size: 16 residues. The CDR3 sequence: CASRPGLWSSYNEQFF. The CDR3, as DNA: TGTGCCAGTAGGCCCGGGTTGTGGAGCTCCTACAATGAGCAGTTCTTC. Together with reference TRBV19 and TRBJ2-1, the CDR3 gives the full variable domain: DGGITQSPKYLFRKEGQNVTLSCEQNLNHDAMYWYRQDPGQGLRLIYYSQIVNDFQKGDIAEGYSVSREKKESFPLTVTSAQKNPTAFYLCASRPGLWSSYNEQFFGPGTRLTVL.

This chain joins TRBV5-6 and TRBJ2-5; no definite D call. The germline gives CDR1 SGHDT, CDR2 YYEEEE. CDR3 length equals 17 residues. Trimming removed 2 bases at V and 1 base at J, with 18 bases between. The CDR3 here is CASSFGYGGLLQETQYF. The CDR3 nucleotides are TGTGCCAGCAGCTTTGGGTATGGCGGATTACTCCAAGAGACCCAGTACTTC. Full variable domain (rest looked up from reference TRBV5-6 and TRBJ2-5): DAGVTQSPTHLIKTRGQQVTLRCSPKSGHDTVSWYQQALGQGPQFIFQYYEEEERQRGNFPDRFSGHQFPNYSSELNVNALLLGDSALYLCASSFGYGGLLQETQYFGPGTRLLVL.

This rearrangement joins TRBV5-6 to TRBJ1-2; no firm D call. Germline values: CDR1 SGHDT, CDR2 YYEEEE. V was clipped by 2 bases and J by 4 bases, with 6 bases between them. The CDR3 consists of 12 residues. The CDR3 protein is CASSFGLYGYTF. CDR3 nucleotides: TGTGCCAGCAGCTTCGGACTCTATGGCTACACCTTC.

This sequence joins TRBV4-3 and TRBJ1-2; 9 positions agree with TRBD1. The CDR3 length is 15 residues. Unmatched junction bases numbered 9, after V lost 1 base and J lost 9 bases. Germline V gives CDR1 LGHNA, CDR2 YSLEER. CDR3 in DNA: TGCGCCAGCAGCCAAGTGGCCGGGACAGGGTTGAGCTACACCTTC. Translation gives CASSQVAGTGLSYTF.

A few counts support this clone. The J gene is TRBJ2-1, the V gene TRBV5-1, with 10 bases fitting TRBD2. The trim removed 3 bases at V and 7 bases at J, leaving 4 bases unmatched. This CDR3 is built from 14 residues. Germline CDR1 reads SGHRS; CDR2 reads YFSETQ. CDR3 in amino acids: CASSSLAGRNEQFF. CDR3 DNA: TGCGCCAGCAGCTCACTAGCGGGGAGGAATGAGCAGTTCTTC.

This chain links TRBV30 with TRBJ1-1; D is unclear. Germline CDR1 reads GTSNPN; CDR2 reads SVGIG (reference sequence). V shed 1 base and J shed 11 bases, with 5 bases lying between them. The CDR3 runs 9 residues. The CDR3 protein is CAWSGEAFF. The CDR3 nucleotides read TGTGCCTGGAGTGGTGAGGCTTTCTTT.

This clone appeared a single time. The chain is built from TRBV5-4 and TRBJ2-7; D possibly corresponds to TRBD2 (5 bases). CDR3 length equals 15 residues. CDR1 is SGHNT, CDR2 YYREEE, per germline (reference sequence). Trimming stripped 4 bases from V and 6 bases from J, with 20 bases between. CDR3 protein: CASSPHEGEVGEQYF. For the CDR3, the DNA is TGTGCCAGCAGCCCACACGAGGGTGAGGTTGGCGAGCAGTACTTC.